This T cell receptor (beta chain) stems from a study of shared clonotypes between healthy human individuals (TCRdb year 2020). Broadly, across the study: The cohort included a few men and a couple of women between 18 and 49 years of age. Each donor's leukapheresis produced roughly between roughly 0.85 and 10 billion PBMCs. For each donor, CD4 naive and CD4 memory were each run on three plates, CD8 naive on two plates, and CD8 memory on one plate. To estimate repertoire size and how much clonotypes are shared between individuals, the study performed deep sequencing of blood TCR repertoires from a few healthy adults. Libraries were prepared and TCR repertoires were sequenced by different laboratories using diverse techniques, in order to increase sequencing depth and limit assay-specific biases. Summary of the overall study and its limitations: Sharing across a few donors was observed for around 5% of naive CD4, under 4% of naive CD8, 2% to 2.5% of memory CD4, and less than 0.45% of memory CD8 clonotypes. Sampling was restricted to blood, and TCR repertoires in tissue are likely to differ from TCR repertoires in blood. Higher generation probabilities were observed for clonotypes shared by all four sorted-subset donors than for non-shared clonotypes. Larger estimated clonotype richness was generally found for naive subsets than for memory subsets. Even with the large sequencing depth, rarefaction of the sorted-subset datasets indicated that sequencing was incomplete. Pairwise subsampling indicated that sequencing depth was expected to affect the degree of clonotype sharing among donors. The genetic and exposure-history diversity represented was limited by the small number of donors.

CD8 naive samples were CD45RO-negative cells positively selected for CCR7, giving a CD45RA+CCR7+ population that excluded TemRA cells. The donors were healthy, HIV-negative adults with no recently reported acute infections or vaccinations. Every donor was a Caucasian adult living in Nashville, Tennessee, USA. Blood was collected by leukapheresis, and PBMCs were isolated by Ficoll-Histopaque density gradient centrifugation and then cryopreserved in liquid nitrogen vapor phase. Purity and quantity of every magnetically sorted T cell population were checked by analytical flow cytometry. Each sorted fraction had its genomic DNA isolated and then quantified by UV absorbance on a Nanodrop 2000c. Trimming removed 2 bases from V and 3 bases from J, leaving 23 bases between the germline ends. From its cysteine to its phenylalanine, the CDR3 spans 18 amino acids. The CDR3 DNA has 54 bases and is translated from base 1. The germline V gene encodes CDR1 SGHDT and CDR2 YYEEEE.

Using the deep immunoSEQ assay, TCR CDR3 regions were amplified from genomic DNA by multiplex PCR. Extracted genomic DNA from each cell subset was spread evenly across all wells of several immunoSEQ 96-well plates, with each plate serving as a replicate. Each replicate PCR for sorted subsets received around 210 ng genomic DNA, equal to tens of thousands of T cell genomes. Purified libraries were measured with a Qubit 3.0 fluorometer, size-checked on a Bioanalyzer 2100, and measured again with the KAPA Library Quantification kit. A separate single-read 150-cycle Illumina NextSeq 550 flow cell was used to sequence each immunoSEQ 96-well plate. The published analysis was carried out like this. The immunoSEQ output contained only junctional sequences without quality scores, so filtering could not match that applied to full-length reads. Sequences were annotated with PyIR, a Python wrapper for IgBLAST v1.9, and V/J genes and CDR3 were assigned using IMGT germline references. Reads were removed for weak V/J assignments (E-value above 1e-6), missing CDR3, stop codons, out-of-frame junctions, or ambiguous translated residues. A V3J clonotype was defined by an identical inferred V gene, J gene, and CDR3 amino acid sequence. Percentage overlap between repertoires was calculated by dividing the number of shared unique clonotypes by the size of the smaller repertoire. Repertoire richness was assessed with RTK rarefaction, the Chao1 estimator, and Recon v2.1 estimates of unobserved clonotypes. For all TCRbeta clonotypes obtained by the gDNA method from a handful of donors, generation probabilities were computed with OLGA. The table was pulled from immuneACCESS by TCRdb, which kept in-frame rearrangements only. Such tables lose some clones; where checked, under half of the loss comes from unresolved V genes, and the rest has no known cause. V and J calls and clone size are copied from that table; D and trimming were computed from the DNA. The sample has about 1,900,000 clones on record, just under 95% of them singletons. The ten largest account for under 1.5% of the sample.

Of note for this clone: Its recognized antigen is unknown. Nothing much larger sits one base from this clone, and base qualities are not available.

Material for sequencing was naive CD8+ T cells sorted from blood. Read against the paper, the sample's cell subset or site label means: CD45RA+CCR7+. This receptor was obtained from a man in his late teens or twenties in good health. The sequence joins TRBV5-6 to TRBJ1-2, with TRBD1 perhaps the D gene, on 6 matching bases. At the DNA level, the sequence is TGTGCCAGCAGCTTAATTAGGGGGACGTCAGGCCAACACTATGGCTACACCTTC. It encodes CASSLIRGTSGQHYGYTF. The CDR3, completed at both ends by the reference TRBV5-6 and TRBJ1-2 genes, gives the full variable domain DAGVTQSPTHLIKTRGQQVTLRCSPKSGHDTVSWYQQALGQGPQFIFQYYEEEERQRGNFPDRFSGHQFPNYSSELNVNALLLGDSALYLCASSLIRGTSGQHYGYTFGSGTRLTVV.